This T cell receptor (beta chain) originates from a study of vaccination and CD4 T cells after COVID-19. This clonotype was picked up a small number of times. TCRdb re-called the PCR reads through MiXCR, storing one row per CDR3 protein. The sample lists 25,000 to 30,000 distinct CDR3 sequences; 45% to 55% were seen once. With V trimmed by 1 base and J by 2 bases, 3 bases remained unmatched. CDR3 length equals 15 residues. The germline gives CDR1 SGHTA, CDR2 FQGNSA. Time point reported: late sampling 161 to 241 days after vaccination in a few convalescent patients. The dates of positive PCR tests extended from March through December 2020 and came before the US Alpha, Beta and Delta variants.

The sequence came from a human donor who had recovered from COVID-19. The material sequenced was CD4+ T cells from blood, taken about 7 months after SARS-CoV-2 vaccination. The rearrangement links TRBV7-2 to TRBJ2-7, with 9 bases identical to TRBD2. CDR3 protein: CASSLVSGGTYEQYF. CDR3 bases: TGTGCCAGCAGCTTAGTTAGCGGGGGAACCTACGAGCAGTACTTC.